This TCR beta chain is drawn from a study of PD-1 blockade in classical Hodgkin lymphoma. Remarks on this clone: What it binds is unknown.

Generated by immunoSEQ multiplex PCR, the TCRdb table keeps only in-frame clones and is missing some. This table has about 43,000 clones, roughly 70% appearing once. Study-wide results and caveats: Newly diagnosed patients were reported to exhibit reduced baseline TCR diversity relative to healthy donors. CD4+ TCR diversity, unlike CD8+, climbed significantly by C4D1.

Each and every patient relapsed after autologous stem cell transplantation, and patients got differing brentuximab vedotin exposure. In germline, CDR1 is LGHNT, CDR2 FRNRAP. The CDR3 length is 12 residues. V lost 7 bases and J 8 bases, leaving 14 bases between the germline ends. This clonotype was obtained from a human donor with classical Hodgkin lymphoma. The V gene is TRBV12-5, the J gene TRBJ1-2, with unresolved D. The sample consisted of peripheral blood mononuclear cells (PBMCs), taken before the second cycle of nivolumab. The CDR3 loop reads CASAYGLEGYTF. CDR3 in DNA: TGTGCTAGTGCCTACGGTCTGGAGGGCTACACCTTC.